The present entry profiles one T cell receptor (beta chain) with its context. Measured with immunoSEQ multiplex PCR; TCRdb has only the in-frame clones, and not every one. The repertoire consists of about 400,000 clones, with approximately 90% occurring once and the leading ten covering about 2%. The treatment here: 15 to 20 received Ad26.COV2.S at low or high dose, single or two shots; roughly five received placebo; per-sample allocation not given. Vaccine and placebo recipients were sampled on day 63 after the first injection. The sample belongs to a study of Ad26.COV2.S vaccination and SARS-CoV-2 variants. V lost 6 bases, J lost 4 bases, and 19 bases lay in between. CDR3 length: 15 amino acids. Germline V gene lookup returns CDR1 LNHDA and CDR2 SQIVND (reference sequence).

The chain combines TRBV19 with TRBJ2-7; D tentatively reads TRBD1 or TRBD2 (6 bases each). Sequenced material: peripheral blood, taken in a trial of Ad26.COV2.S vaccine versus placebo. This TCR came from a person between 18 and 65 years old who received the Ad26.COV2.S COVID-19 vaccine or a placebo. CDR3 in DNA: TGTGCCAGTAGCCTGGGGGGACAAGGGAAATACGAGCAGTACTTC. It codes for CASSLGGQGKYEQYF.